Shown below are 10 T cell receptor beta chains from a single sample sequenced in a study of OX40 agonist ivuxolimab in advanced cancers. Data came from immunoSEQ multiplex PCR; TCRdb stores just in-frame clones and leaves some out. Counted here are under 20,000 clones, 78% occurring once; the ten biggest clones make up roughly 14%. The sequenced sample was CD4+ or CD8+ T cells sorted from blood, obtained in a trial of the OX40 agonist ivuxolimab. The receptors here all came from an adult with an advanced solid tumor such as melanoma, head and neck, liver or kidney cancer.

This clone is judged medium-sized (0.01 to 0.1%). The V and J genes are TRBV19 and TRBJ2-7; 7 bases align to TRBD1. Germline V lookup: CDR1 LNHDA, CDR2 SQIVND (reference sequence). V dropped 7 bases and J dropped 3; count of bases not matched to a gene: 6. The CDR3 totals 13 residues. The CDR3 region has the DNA TGTGCCAGTACCCGGGACAGCGGCTACGAGCAGTACTTC. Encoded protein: CASTRDSGYEQYF.

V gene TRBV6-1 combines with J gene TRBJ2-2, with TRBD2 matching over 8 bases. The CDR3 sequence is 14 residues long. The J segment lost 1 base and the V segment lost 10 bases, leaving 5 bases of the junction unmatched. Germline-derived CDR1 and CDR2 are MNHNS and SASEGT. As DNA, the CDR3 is TGTGCCACGGGGGGGCGGGTGAACACCGGGGAGCTGTTTTTT. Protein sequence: CATGGRVNTGELFF.

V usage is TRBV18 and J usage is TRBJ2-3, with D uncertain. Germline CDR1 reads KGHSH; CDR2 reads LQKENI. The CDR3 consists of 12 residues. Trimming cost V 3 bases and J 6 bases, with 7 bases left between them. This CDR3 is CASSPNTDTQYF. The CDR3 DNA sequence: TGTGCCAGCTCACCCAACACGGATACGCAGTATTTT.

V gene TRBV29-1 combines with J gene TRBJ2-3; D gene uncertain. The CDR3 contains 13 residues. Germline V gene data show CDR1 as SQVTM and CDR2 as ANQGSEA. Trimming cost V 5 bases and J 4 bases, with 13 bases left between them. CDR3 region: CSVRVPWADTQYF. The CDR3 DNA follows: TGCAGCGTTCGGGTCCCGTGGGCAGATACGCAGTATTTT.

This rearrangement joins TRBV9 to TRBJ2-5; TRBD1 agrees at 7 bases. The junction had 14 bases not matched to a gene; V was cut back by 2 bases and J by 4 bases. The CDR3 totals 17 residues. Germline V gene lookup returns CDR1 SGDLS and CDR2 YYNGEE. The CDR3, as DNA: TGTGCCAGCAGCGTTGGAGCGCGGCAGGGGGTACGAGAGACCCAGTACTTC. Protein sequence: CASSVGARQGVRETQYF.

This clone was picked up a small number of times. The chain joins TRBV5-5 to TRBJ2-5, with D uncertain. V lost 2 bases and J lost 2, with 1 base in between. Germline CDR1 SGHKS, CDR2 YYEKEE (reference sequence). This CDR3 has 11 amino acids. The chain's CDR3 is CASSFQETQYF. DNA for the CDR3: TGTGCCAGCAGCTTTCAAGAGACCCAGTACTTC.

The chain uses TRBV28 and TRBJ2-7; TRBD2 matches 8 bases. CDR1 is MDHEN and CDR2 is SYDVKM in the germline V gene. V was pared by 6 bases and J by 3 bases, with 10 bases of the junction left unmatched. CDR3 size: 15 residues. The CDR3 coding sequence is TGTGCCAGCAGCCAAACTAGCGGAGGCCGCTACGAGCAGTACTTC. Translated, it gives CASSQTSGGRYEQYF.

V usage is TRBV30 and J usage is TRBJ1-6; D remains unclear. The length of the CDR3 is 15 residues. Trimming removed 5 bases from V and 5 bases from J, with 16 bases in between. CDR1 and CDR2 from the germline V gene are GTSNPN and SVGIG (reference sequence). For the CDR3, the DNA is TGTGCCTGGGCCCTAAATCCGGGGAATAATTCACCCCTCCACTTT. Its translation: CAWALNPGNNSPLHF.

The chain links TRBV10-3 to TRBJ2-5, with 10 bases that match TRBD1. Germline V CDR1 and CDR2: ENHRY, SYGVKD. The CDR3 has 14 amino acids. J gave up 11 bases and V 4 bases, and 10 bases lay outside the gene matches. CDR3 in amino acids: CAISVEDRGAVQYF. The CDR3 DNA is TGTGCCATCAGTGTGGAGGACAGGGGGGCCGTGCAGTACTTC.

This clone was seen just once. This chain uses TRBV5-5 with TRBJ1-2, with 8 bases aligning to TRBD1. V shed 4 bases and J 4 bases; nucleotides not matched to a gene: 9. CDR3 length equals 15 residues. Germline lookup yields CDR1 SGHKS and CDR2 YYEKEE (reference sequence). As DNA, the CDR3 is TGTGCCAGCAGCATACCGGGACAGGTGGGCTATGGCTACACCTTC. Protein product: CASSIPGQVGYGYTF. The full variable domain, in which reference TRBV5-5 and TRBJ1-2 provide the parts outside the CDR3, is DAGVTQSPTHLIKTRGQQVTLRCSPISGHKSVSWYQQVLGQGPQFIFQYYEKEERGRGNFPDRFSARQFPNYSSELNVNALLLGDSALYLCASSIPGQVGYGYTFGSGTRLTVV.